The T cell receptor (beta chain) described here comes from a study of CD8 T cells in ankylosing spondylitis. Study conclusions and caveats: One TCR beta motif, made up of 7 or 8 highly homologous variants, appeared characteristic of ankylosing spondylitis blood. In the blood and synovial fluid of reactive arthritis, some motif variants had been previously reported.

V lost 5 bases to trimming and J lost 0 bases; unmatched junction nucleotides: 7. This CDR3 region has 14 residues. Germline lookup yields CDR1 SQVTM and CDR2 ANQGSEA. Using quantitative 5'-RACE with molecular barcodes, the authors made TCR beta libraries. TCRdb independently ran MiXCR on the 5' RACE reads; one entry per CDR3 protein. The sample yields 200,000 to 250,000 distinct CDR3 sequences, around a tenth seen once. This clonotype was observed a few times. Its antigen remains unidentified. The sample taken for sequencing was blood, either unsorted or a sorted T cell fraction (not recorded which). This receptor was obtained from a male donor with ankylosing spondylitis or in good health (not recorded which). V is TRBV29-1 and J is TRBJ2-7, with 7 bases fitting TRBD1. CDR3 nucleotides: TGCAGCGTTTTCGGACAGGAGACCTCCTACGAGCAGTACTTC. Encoded protein: CSVFGQETSYEQYF.